This T cell receptor (beta chain) was observed in a study of tissue T cells after allogeneic stem cell transplantation. Findings and limits, study-wide: Across patients, clones rarely overlapped, yet motif clusters were shared tissue-specifically. TCR repertoires tracked anatomic similarity, regardless of disease or transplant status.

This CDR3 has 13 amino acids. V lost 6 bases and J lost 0, with 9 bases in between. Germline lookup yields CDR1 SGHND and CDR2 FRSKSL. TCRbeta CDR3 was sequenced at survey depth with template counts. The assay was immunoSEQ multiplex PCR, and TCRdb's table has in-frame clones only and misses some. The sample holds about 10,000 clones, about 47% seen once. As for this clone: Its antigen is not known. Gene names are the mouse ones. The observed sequence ends 1 residue before the CDR3 terminus, with the missing tail filled in from the germline J gene.

Time point meaning: mouse harvest day 7 after allogeneic transplant. Each mouse received 10^7 T-cell-depleted marrow cells plus 10^6 splenic CD5+ T cells by tail vein. Tissues came from B6→BALB/c major-mismatch GVHD mice at day 7 or 14. This sequence was found in a female BALB/c mouse given C57BL/6 T cells with graft-versus-host disease after an allogeneic hematopoietic cell transplant. What was sequenced was gut tissue. V and J are TRBV15 and TRBJ2-7, with D possibly matching TRBD1 (5 bases). CDR3 in amino acids: CASRVDSSYEQYF. CDR3 DNA, as far as it was read: TGTGCCAGCAGGGTAGACAGCTCCTATGAACAGTAC.